This T cell receptor beta chain was retrieved from a study of cytomegalovirus exposure and HLA in healthy donors. Study-wide points: TCR beta sequences reportedly predicted the HLA-A and HLA-B alleles of most subjects accurately. There were 164 TCR beta chains listed as cytomegalovirus-associated.

This clone was recorded only once. As yet, its antigen is unknown. A multiplex PCR was run with 60 Vbeta primers and 13 Jbeta primers. The data were produced by immunoSEQ multiplex PCR, yet TCRdb's version contains in-frame clones alone and is incomplete. The sample lists some 30,000 clones; about 83% were seen once. The CDR3 sequence is 13 residues long. The germline V gene encodes CDR1 SEHNR and CDR2 FQNEAQ (reference sequence). Trimming took off 3 bases at V and 2 bases at J, with 7 bases between the two ends. Sequenced sample: PBMCs. The TCR sequence derives from a boy aged 10-17 years in good health and CMV-seronegative. The rearrangement joins TRBV7-9 to TRBJ2-5, with D possibly TRBD2 on 5 matching bases. This CDR3 is CASSFGLQETQYF. The CDR3 DNA reads as TGTGCCAGCAGCTTCGGACTGCAAGAGACCCAGTACTTC.